This T cell receptor (beta chain) was recovered during a study of T cell responses to AZD1222 COVID-19 vaccine. Findings and limits, study-wide: The donor cohort was predominantly white British with a female majority, and clonal diversity may have been underestimated. Of spike-specific TCRs, nearly half reportedly target regions left unmutated in variants.

On this clone: Its antigen is undetermined.

Trimming took 4 bases from V and 6 from J; bases not matched to a gene: 10. CDR1 and CDR2 (germline): SGHAT, FQNNGV. The CDR3 runs 15 residues. Repertoires were generated with immunoSEQ multiplex PCR, while TCRdb's copy carries only in-frame clones and drops some. The data hold about 110,000 clones, with around 92% observed a single time. V gene TRBV11-2 combines with J gene TRBJ1-1; TRBD1 aligns across 8 bases. This sample comprised peripheral blood, obtained 28 days after the second AZD1222 dose. The receptor was derived from an adult who received the AZD1222 COVID-19 vaccine. Written as DNA, the CDR3 is TGTGCCAGCAGCTCCCTTAGCGGACAGGGCCCTGAAGCTTTCTTT. Protein product: CASSSLSGQGPEAFF.